The sequence of this TCR beta chain was determined in a study of cytomegalovirus exposure and HLA in healthy donors. Study as a whole: An earlier analysis identified 95 million to 120 million unique TCR beta sequences in about 200 million T cells.

With 60 Vbeta and 13 Jbeta primers, the PCR was carried out. Per the original data handling: About 11 million of 65 million to 95 million unique TCR beta chains were shared, per a later count. The data were produced by immunoSEQ multiplex PCR, yet TCRdb's version contains in-frame clones alone and is incomplete. That table is the source of V, J and clone size, and D and trimming were worked out from the DNA. Of about 190,000 clones listed, about 85% are singletons. Study-wide results and limits: Analysis performed later found 15,000 or so TCR beta sequences associated with HLA alleles at 0.05 false discovery rate. Earlier analysis yielded a pattern in which most TCR beta V segments were productive about 87% or about 30% of the time.

Regarding this clone: The antigen remains unidentified.

This CDR3 has 14 amino acids. Germline V gene data show CDR1 as MGHRA and CDR2 as YSYEKL. Trimming removed 1 base from V and 5 bases from J; junction bases left unmatched: 0. The clonotype was recovered from a woman in her fifties or sixties in good health and CMV-seronegative. The rearrangement links TRBV4-1 to TRBJ1-5, with TRBD1 matching over 9 bases. Source material: PBMCs. The CDR3 DNA reads as TGCGCCAGCAGCCAAGGACAGGGGGATCAGCCCCAGCATTTT. This codes for CASSQGQGDQPQHF.